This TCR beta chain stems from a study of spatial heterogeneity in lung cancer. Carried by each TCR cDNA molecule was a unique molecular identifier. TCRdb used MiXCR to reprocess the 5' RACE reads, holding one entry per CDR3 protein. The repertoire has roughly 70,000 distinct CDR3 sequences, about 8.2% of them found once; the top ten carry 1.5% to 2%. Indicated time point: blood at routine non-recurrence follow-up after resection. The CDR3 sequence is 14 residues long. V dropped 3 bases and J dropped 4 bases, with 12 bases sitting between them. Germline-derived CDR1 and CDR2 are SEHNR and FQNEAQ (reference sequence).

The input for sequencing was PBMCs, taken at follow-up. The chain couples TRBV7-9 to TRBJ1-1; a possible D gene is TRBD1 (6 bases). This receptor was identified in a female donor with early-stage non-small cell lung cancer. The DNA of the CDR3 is TGTGCCAGCAGCTTTCCCGACAGGATCACTGAAGCTTTCTTT. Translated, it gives CASSFPDRITEAFF.